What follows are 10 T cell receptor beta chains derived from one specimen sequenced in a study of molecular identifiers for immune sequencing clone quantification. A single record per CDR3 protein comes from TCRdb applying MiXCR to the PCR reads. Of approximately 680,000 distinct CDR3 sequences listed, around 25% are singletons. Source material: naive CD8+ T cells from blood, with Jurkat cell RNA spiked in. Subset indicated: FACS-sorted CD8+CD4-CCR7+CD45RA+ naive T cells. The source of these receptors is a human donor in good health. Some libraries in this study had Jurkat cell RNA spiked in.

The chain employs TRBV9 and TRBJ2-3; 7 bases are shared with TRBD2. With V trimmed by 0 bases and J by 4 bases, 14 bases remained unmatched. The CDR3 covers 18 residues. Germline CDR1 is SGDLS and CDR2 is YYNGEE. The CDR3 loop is CASSVARSGKGLPDTQYF. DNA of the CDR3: TGTGCCAGCAGCGTAGCTCGAAGCGGGAAGGGCCTCCCAGATACGCAGTATTTT.

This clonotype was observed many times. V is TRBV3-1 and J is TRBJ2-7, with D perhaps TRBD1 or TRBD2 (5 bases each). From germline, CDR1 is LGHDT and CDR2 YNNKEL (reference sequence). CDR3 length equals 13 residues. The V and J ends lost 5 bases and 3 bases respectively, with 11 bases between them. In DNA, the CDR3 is TGTGCCAGCAGCTTCGGGACCGTCTACGAGCAGTACTTC. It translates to CASSFGTVYEQYF.

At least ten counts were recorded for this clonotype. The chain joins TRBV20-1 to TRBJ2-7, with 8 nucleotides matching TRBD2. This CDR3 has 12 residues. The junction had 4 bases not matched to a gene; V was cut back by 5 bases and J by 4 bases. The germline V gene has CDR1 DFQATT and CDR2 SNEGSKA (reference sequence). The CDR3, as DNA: TGCAGTGCTGAGCGGGAGAGGTACGAGCAGTACTTC. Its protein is CSAERERYEQYF.

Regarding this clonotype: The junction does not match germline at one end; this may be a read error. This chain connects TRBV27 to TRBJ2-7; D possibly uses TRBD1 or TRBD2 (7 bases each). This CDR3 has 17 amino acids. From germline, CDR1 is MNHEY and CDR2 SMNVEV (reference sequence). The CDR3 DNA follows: TGTGCCGGCAGCCCAGGGGGACGGGGGGCTAGCTCCTGCGAGCGGTACTTC. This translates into CAGSPGGRGASSCERYF.

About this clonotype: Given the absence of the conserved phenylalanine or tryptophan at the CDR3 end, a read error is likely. The CDR3 nucleotides are TGCAGTGCCCCGGACAGGGGCACACACGTAGTCTTCGTCAGGCAGGAGACCCAGTACTTA. Translation: CSAPDRGTHVVFVRQETQYL. The chain couples TRBV20-1 to TRBJ2-5; 9 nucleotides align to TRBD1. CDR1 and CDR2 from the germline V gene are DFQATT and SNEGSKA (reference sequence). The CDR3 is 20 residues long. V gave up 6 bases and J gave up 5 bases; unmatched junction bases: 28.

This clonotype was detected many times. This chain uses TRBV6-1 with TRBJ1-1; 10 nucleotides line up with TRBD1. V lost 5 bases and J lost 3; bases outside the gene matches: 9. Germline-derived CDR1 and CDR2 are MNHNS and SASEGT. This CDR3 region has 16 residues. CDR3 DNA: TGTGCCAGCAGTCCCCGGGACAGGGGATGGTACACTGAAGCTTTCTTT. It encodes CASSPRDRGWYTEAFF.

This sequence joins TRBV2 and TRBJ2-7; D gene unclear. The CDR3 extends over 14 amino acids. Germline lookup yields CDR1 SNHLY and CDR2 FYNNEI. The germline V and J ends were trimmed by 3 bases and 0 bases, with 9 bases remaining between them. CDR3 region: CASSDPPRSYEQYF. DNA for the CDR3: TGTGCCAGCAGTGATCCCCCCCGCTCCTACGAGCAGTACTTC.

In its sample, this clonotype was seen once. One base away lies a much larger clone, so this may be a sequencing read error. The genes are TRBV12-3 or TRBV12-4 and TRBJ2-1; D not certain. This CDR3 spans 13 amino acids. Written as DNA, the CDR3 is TGTGTCAGCAGTTTGAGTTTGGTCGGGGAGCAGTTCTTC. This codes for CVSSLSLVGEQFF.

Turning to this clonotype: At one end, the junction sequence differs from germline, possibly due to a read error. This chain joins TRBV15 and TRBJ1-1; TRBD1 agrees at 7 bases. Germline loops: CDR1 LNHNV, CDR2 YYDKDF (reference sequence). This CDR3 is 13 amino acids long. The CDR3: CAASWTGSTEAFF. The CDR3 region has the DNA TGTGCCGCCAGCTGGACAGGATCAACTGAAGCTTTCTTT.

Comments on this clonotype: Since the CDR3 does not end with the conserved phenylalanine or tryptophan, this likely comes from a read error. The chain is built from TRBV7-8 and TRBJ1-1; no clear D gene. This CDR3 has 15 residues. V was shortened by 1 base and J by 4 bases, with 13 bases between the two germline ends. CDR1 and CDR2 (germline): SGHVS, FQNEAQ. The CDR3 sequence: CASSLGGGFGTEAFL. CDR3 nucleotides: TGTGCCAGCAGCTTAGGCGGAGGGTTCGGCACTGAAGCTTTCCTT.